Below are 27 T cell receptor beta chains sequenced from a single sample in a study of T cell responses to AZD1222 COVID-19 vaccine. Clones were sequenced by immunoSEQ multiplex PCR, and TCRdb holds only the in-frame ones, with some missing. The data hold 75,000 to 95,000 clones, with about 90% observed a single time. Material: peripheral blood, obtained on day 0 of MenACWY control vaccination. The origin of the receptors is an adult in good health.

This clone was detected only a few times. J is TRBJ2-3 and V is TRBV7-9; D may be TRBD1 (6 bases). V lost 3 bases, J lost 2 bases, and 12 bases lay in between. In germline, CDR1 is SEHNR, CDR2 FQNEAQ (reference sequence). The CDR3 consists of 15 residues. As DNA, the CDR3 is TGTGCCAGCAGCTTGTACAGGGTAGACACAGATACGCAGTATTTT. This encodes CASSLYRVDTDTQYF.

The V gene is TRBV2, the J gene TRBJ1-1; TRBD1 might be the D (6 bases). This CDR3 region has 16 residues. Trimming shortened V by 2 bases and J by 0 bases, and 13 bases separated the two germline ends. CDR1 is SNHLY and CDR2 is FYNNEI in the germline V gene. Written as DNA, the CDR3 is TGTGCCAGCAGTGAAACAGGGTTGACGATGAACACTGAAGCTTTCTTT. It codes for CASSETGLTMNTEAFF.

J is TRBJ1-5 and V is TRBV5-1; D unresolved. Germline assignment: CDR1 SGHRS and CDR2 YFSETQ. Trimming left V 1 base short and J 0 bases short, with 8 bases between. The CDR3 covers 15 residues. The chain's CDR3 is CASSLQGNSNQPQHF. CDR3 nucleotide sequence: TGCGCCAGCAGCTTGCAAGGGAATAGCAATCAGCCCCAGCATTTT. The entire variable domain, with the rest obtained from reference TRBV5-1 and TRBJ1-5, is as follows: KAGVTQTPRYLIKTRGQQVTLSCSPISGHRSVSWYQQTPGQGLQFLFEYFSETQRNKGNFPGRFSGRQFSNSRSEMNVSTLELGDSALYLCASSLQGNSNQPQHFGDGTRLSIL.

CDR3 in amino acids: CASSMGPGNEQFF. The CDR3 DNA reads TGTGCCAGCAGCATGGGCCCTGGGAATGAGCAGTTCTTC. This chain connects TRBV7-2 to TRBJ2-1; no reliable D call. The CDR3 extends over 13 amino acids. Germline CDR1 SGHTA, CDR2 FQGNSA. The V end was cut by 5 bases, the J end by 7 bases, with 12 bases between. Using reference TRBV7-2 and TRBJ2-1 for the parts outside the CDR3, the full variable domain is GAGVSQSPSNKVTEKGKDVELRCDPISGHTALYWYRQSLGQGLEFLIYFQGNSAPDKSGLPSDRFSAERTGGSVSTLTIQRTQQEDSAVYLCASSMGPGNEQFFGPGTRLTVL.

This chain connects TRBV7-2 to TRBJ2-3, with TRBD2 matching 14 bases. Germline loops: CDR1 SGHTA, CDR2 FQGNSA. The V gene end was trimmed by 7 bases and the J gene end by 5 bases; junction bases not matched to a gene: 8. The CDR3 runs to 16 residues. In DNA, the CDR3 is TGTGCCAGCAACCTCGGACTAGCGGGAGGCGGAGATACGCAGTATTTT. Translating it yields CASNLGLAGGGDTQYF.

The V and J genes are TRBV11-3 and TRBJ2-1; maybe TRBD2 (6 bases). The V end was cut by 2 bases, the J end by 5 bases, with 16 bases between. The CDR3 covers 16 residues. Looked up from germline, CDR1 is SGHNT and CDR2 is YENEEA. The CDR3: CASSLLGGNGNNEQFF. CDR3 in DNA: TGTGCCAGCAGCTTACTAGGCGGGAACGGTAACAATGAGCAGTTCTTC.

The chain links TRBV20-1 to TRBJ1-4, with no clear D. The germline gives CDR1 DFQATT, CDR2 SNEGSKA (reference sequence). CDR3 size: 11 residues. The V and J ends lost 5 bases and 4 bases respectively, with 5 bases between them. The CDR3 nucleotides read TGCAGTGCTGATCATAATGAAAAACTGTTTTTT. Protein product: CSADHNEKLFF.

The chain is built from TRBV2 and TRBJ1-4; D gene ambiguous. Per the germline V gene, CDR1 is SNHLY and CDR2 is FYNNEI. This CDR3 has 15 residues. V was clipped by 3 bases and J by 5 bases, with 13 bases between them. CDR3 coding DNA: TGTGCCAGCAGTGAGCTGCTGGCGAGGAATGAAAAACTGTTTTTT. It translates to CASSELLARNEKLFF.

The rearrangement links TRBV3-1 (or the pseudogene TRBV3-2) to TRBJ2-7, with D unclear. The length of the CDR3 is 15 residues. Germline V gene sequence: CDR1 LGHDT, CDR2 YNNKEL (reference sequence). V lost 4 bases to trimming and J lost 5 bases, with 18 bases between them. The CDR3 protein is CASSLDPIPAHEQYF. CDR3 nucleotide sequence: TGTGCCAGCAGCCTAGACCCCATCCCCGCGCACGAGCAGTACTTC.

The V gene is TRBV9, the J gene TRBJ2-3, with 10 bases fitting TRBD2. With V trimmed by 4 bases and J by 2 bases, 4 bases remained unmatched. The CDR3 runs 15 residues. Looked up from germline, CDR1 is SGDLS and CDR2 is YYNGEE. The CDR3 here is CASSSLAGDTDTQYF. The CDR3 DNA sequence: TGTGCCAGCAGCTCCCTAGCGGGGGACACAGATACGCAGTATTTT.

The chain is built from TRBV7-2 and TRBJ2-5, with TRBD2 matching over 10 bases. The V segment lost 4 bases and the J segment 5 bases; nucleotides outside the gene matches: 7. Germline CDR1 is SGHTA and CDR2 is FQGNSA. The length of the CDR3 is 15 residues. This chain's CDR3 is CASSSRAGGGETQYF. The CDR3, as DNA: TGTGCCAGCAGCTCTCGAGCGGGAGGGGGGGAGACCCAGTACTTC.

CDR3 nucleotide sequence: TGTGCCAGCAGACATGAGCCCGGGGTTGAAAAACTGTTTTTT. Translation gives CASRHEPGVEKLFF. The chain carries TRBV27 and TRBJ1-4, with unresolved D. The ends were cut back, 6 bases at V and 7 bases at J, with 15 bases in the middle. This CDR3 spans 14 amino acids. From germline, CDR1 is MNHEY and CDR2 SMNVEV (reference sequence).

This chain connects TRBV7-2 to TRBJ1-2, with unresolved D. V lost 2 bases, J lost 2 bases, and 18 bases lay in between. CDR3 length equals 17 residues. The germline V gene has CDR1 SGHTA and CDR2 FQGNSA. CDR3 region: CASSLYGEAGGNYGYTF. For the CDR3, the DNA is TGTGCCAGCAGCTTATACGGTGAAGCTGGAGGAAACTATGGCTACACCTTC.

The chain employs TRBV14 and TRBJ2-6, with D perhaps TRBD1 (5 bases). In germline, CDR1 is SGHDN, CDR2 FVKESK. Trimming took 9 bases from V and 2 from J, leaving 17 bases between them. CDR3 length equals 16 residues. The CDR3 nucleotides are TGTGCCAGTTCACTACCCATGGGGCCTGGGGCCAACGTCCTGACTTTC. Amino acid sequence: CASSLPMGPGANVLTF.

The chain carries TRBV5-1 and TRBJ2-3; possibly TRBD2 for D (5 bases). V gave up 0 bases and J gave up 0 bases, with 5 bases separating them. The CDR3 extends over 14 amino acids. In germline, CDR1 is SGHRS, CDR2 YFSETQ. The CDR3 DNA reads as TGCGCCAGCAGCTTGGGGACTAGCACAGATACGCAGTATTTT. Translation: CASSLGTSTDTQYF.

The J gene is TRBJ1-1, the V gene TRBV5-1, with TRBD1 as a possible D gene (6 bases). Germline lookup yields CDR1 SGHRS and CDR2 YFSETQ. Trimming removed 0 bases at V and 1 base at J, with 10 bases between. There are 15 residues in the CDR3. The CDR3 sequence is CASSLEGVRNTEAFF. The CDR3 nucleotides read TGCGCCAGCAGCTTGGAGGGGGTTCGGAACACTGAAGCTTTCTTT.

The rearrangement joins TRBV6-2 or TRBV6-3 to TRBJ2-7, with a possible D match to TRBD1 (5 bases). V dropped 0 bases and J dropped 13 bases, with 16 bases sitting between them. CDR3 length equals 13 residues. Germline V CDR1 and CDR2: MNHEY, SVGEGT. The CDR3 DNA reads TGTGCCAGCAGTTACTCGATGGTAGACAGCGCTTACTTC. Translated, it gives CASSYSMVDSAYF.

This chain links TRBV19 with TRBJ1-4; 10 positions match TRBD1. V shed 6 bases and J 0 bases; nucleotides not matched to a gene: 7. The CDR3 is 17 residues long. Per the germline V gene, CDR1 is LNHDA and CDR2 is SQIVND (reference sequence). The CDR3, as DNA: TGTGCCAGTAGCCTCCGGGACAGGGGTTCAACTAATGAAAAACTGTTTTTT. Translation: CASSLRDRGSTNEKLFF.

In this sample, this clone turned up a few times. This sequence joins TRBV6-4 and TRBJ2-1; the D gene is possibly TRBD2 (5 bases). Germline V CDR1 and CDR2: MRHNA, SNTAGT. V shed 0 bases and J shed 5 bases, with 8 bases lying between them. This CDR3 has 14 residues. The CDR3 here is CASSDSAEHNEQFF. The CDR3, as DNA: TGTGCCAGCAGTGACTCAGCGGAGCACAATGAGCAGTTCTTC.

This rearrangement joins TRBV10-3 to TRBJ2-5, with D possibly matching TRBD2 (5 bases). The CDR3 loop spans 12 amino acids. CDR1 and CDR2 from the germline V gene are ENHRY and SYGVKD. The V end lost 2 bases, the J end lost 5 bases, and 6 bases lay between the germline ends. The CDR3 DNA is TGTGCCATCAGTGAGAGAGGGGAGACCCAGTACTTC. Translated, it gives CAISERGETQYF.

This sequence joins TRBV18 and TRBJ2-7, with D possibly matching TRBD1 (5 bases). The V end lost 6 bases, the J end lost 0 bases, and 9 bases lay between the germline ends. CDR1 KGHSH and CDR2 LQKENI come from the germline V gene. The CDR3 runs to 13 residues. The CDR3 DNA follows: TGTGCCAGCTCCCAGCAGGGCTCCTACGAGCAGTACTTC. Protein product: CASSQQGSYEQYF.

The rearrangement joins TRBV2 to TRBJ2-2; D remains ambiguous. Trimming took off 4 bases at V and 5 bases at J, with 8 bases between the two ends. The CDR3 sequence is 13 residues long. Germline V gene data show CDR1 as SNHLY and CDR2 as FYNNEI. CDR3 DNA: TGTGCCAGCAGTGTAGAACATACCGGGGAGCTGTTTTTT. Its protein is CASSVEHTGELFF.

The chain uses TRBV7-2 and TRBJ1-2, with no clear D. Germline assignment: CDR1 SGHTA and CDR2 FQGNSA. CDR3 length: 15 amino acids. V was shortened by 5 bases and J by 0 bases, with 13 bases between the two germline ends. CDR3 loop: CASSPSPTPNYGYTF. The CDR3 bases are TGTGCCAGCAGCCCCTCACCAACCCCTAACTATGGCTACACCTTC.

The V gene is TRBV19, the J gene TRBJ2-5; D may be TRBD1 or TRBD2 (5 bases each). CDR1 and CDR2 from the germline V gene are LNHDA and SQIVND (reference sequence). The CDR3 contains 14 residues. Between the trimmed V and J ends, which lost 6 bases and 3 bases, there was a span of 14 bases. The CDR3 DNA sequence: TGTGCCAGTAGAGATGGGACCGCAGAAGAGACCCAGTACTTC. It specifies CASRDGTAEETQYF.

V usage is TRBV19 and J usage is TRBJ2-1; D is perhaps TRBD1 (6 bases). This CDR3 is 13 amino acids long. V gave up 7 bases and J gave up 9 bases, with 16 bases separating them. Looked up from germline, CDR1 is LNHDA and CDR2 is SQIVND (reference sequence). CDR3 coding DNA: TGTGCCAGTAACCCAACAGGGTCGGGTGAGCAGTTCTTC. It specifies CASNPTGSGEQFF. The full variable domain, with the rest looked up from reference TRBV19 and TRBJ2-1, is DGGITQSPKYLFRKEGQNVTLSCEQNLNHDAMYWYRQDPGQGLRLIYYSQIVNDFQKGDIAEGYSVSREKKESFPLTVTSAQKNPTAFYLCASNPTGSGEQFFGPGTRLTVL.

The gene calls are TRBV11-3 and TRBJ2-3, with D possibly TRBD2 on 7 matching bases. Per germline, CDR1 SGHNT and CDR2 YENEEA. V gave up 5 bases and J gave up 2 bases, with 14 bases separating them. This CDR3 is 15 amino acids long. CDR3 coding DNA: TGTGCCAGCAGCGCCTTGGGGGGGGCCACAGATACGCAGTATTTT. The encoded protein is CASSALGGATDTQYF.

This chain joins TRBV11-1 and TRBJ2-1; D gene uncertain. Germline V CDR1 and CDR2: SGHAT, FQDESV (reference sequence). This CDR3 is 16 amino acids long. The germline V and J ends were trimmed by 3 bases and 0 bases, with 12 bases remaining between them. The CDR3 sequence: CASSFDWRSSYNEQFF. The CDR3 DNA is TGTGCCAGCAGCTTCGACTGGCGTAGCTCCTACAATGAGCAGTTCTTC.